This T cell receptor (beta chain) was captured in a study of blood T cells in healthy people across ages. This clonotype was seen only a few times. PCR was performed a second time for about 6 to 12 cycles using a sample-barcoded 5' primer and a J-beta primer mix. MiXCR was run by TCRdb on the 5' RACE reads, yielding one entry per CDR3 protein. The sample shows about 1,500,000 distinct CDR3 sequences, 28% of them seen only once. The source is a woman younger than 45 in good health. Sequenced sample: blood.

The CDR3 loop is CASSLTFQNTEAFF. In DNA, the CDR3 is TGTGCCAGCAGTTTAACTTTCCAGAACACTGAAGCTTTCTTT. This rearrangement joins TRBV12-3 or TRBV12-4 to TRBJ1-1; D unclear. Trimming left V 2 bases short and J 1 base short, with 8 bases between. This CDR3 has 14 residues.